Below, 9 T cell receptor beta chains from the same sample are listed, as sequenced in a study of Graves' ophthalmopathy and Graves' hyperthyroidism. Using RNA transcripts, the TCR beta CDR3 regions were amplified. HTBI primers were used in a first-round RT-PCR, which preceded a second-round multiplex PCR. In TCRdb, the multiplex PCR reads were re-called with MiXCR into one record per CDR3 protein. The sample has about 370,000 distinct CDR3 sequences, approximately 20% seen once. The sample comprised peripheral blood. The receptors here all came from a young woman with Graves' ophthalmopathy.

In this sample, this clonotype turned up once. This sequence joins TRBV27 and TRBJ1-1; D is unresolved. Germline lookup yields CDR1 MNHEY and CDR2 SMNVEV (reference sequence). The CDR3 has 12 residues. V lost 5 bases and J 6 bases, leaving 10 bases between the germline ends. The CDR3 DNA reads TGTGCCAGCAGTATTAAATTAGCTGAAGCTTTCTTT. The encoded protein is CASSIKLAEAFF.

This clonotype appeared many times. This chain links TRBV4-3 with TRBJ1-6; TRBD1 matches at 7 bases. V was clipped by 0 bases and J by 2 bases; unmatched bases: 10. The CDR3 runs to 19 residues. Germline assignment: CDR1 LGHNA and CDR2 YSLEER. CDR3 in amino acids: CASSQERLRGQTYNSPLHF. In DNA, the CDR3 is TGCGCCAGCAGCCAAGAGCGGTTGAGGGGACAGACCTATAATTCACCCCTCCACTTT.

The sample holds many counts of this clonotype. The chain is built from TRBV12-3 or TRBV12-4 and TRBJ1-2, with 8 bases matching TRBD1. Trimming at V came to 5 bases and at J to 2 bases, leaving 7 bases not matched to a gene. The CDR3 contains 15 residues. The CDR3: CASSRGQGGNYGYTF. CDR3 in DNA: TGTGCCAGCAGTCGCGGACAGGGAGGGAACTATGGCTACACCTTC.

There are many counts of this clonotype. J is TRBJ1-1 and V is TRBV12-3 or TRBV12-4; 8 bases fit TRBD1. The junction had 3 bases not matched to a gene; V was cut back by 6 bases and J by 3 bases. CDR3 length equals 13 residues. CDR3 coding DNA: TGTGCCAGCAGGGACAGGGTCGACACTGAAGCTTTCTTT. It encodes CASRDRVDTEAFF.

At least ten counts were recorded for this clonotype. The rearrangement uses TRBV20-1 and TRBJ1-2, with D unresolved. V lost 6 bases to trimming and J lost 4 bases, with 9 bases between them. The CDR3 is made up of 11 amino acids. Germline-derived CDR1 and CDR2 are DFQATT and SNEGSKA (reference sequence). CDR3 sequence: CSAPRGYGYTF. The CDR3 bases are TGCAGTGCCCCCCGCGGCTATGGCTACACCTTC.

In its sample, this clonotype was seen many times. The rearrangement uses TRBV15 and TRBJ2-7; 8 nucleotides agree with TRBD1. CDR3 size: 16 residues. Germline loops: CDR1 LNHNV, CDR2 YYDKDF (reference sequence). The ends lost 2 bases at V and 6 bases at J; junction bases unmatched: 12. DNA of the CDR3: TGTGCCACCAGCAGATTCCGGGACAGGACCTTTGTCGAGCAGTACTTC. It specifies CATSRFRDRTFVEQYF.

This clonotype was seen more than once but under ten times. The chain recombines TRBV12-3 or TRBV12-4 with TRBJ2-7; D not resolved. The CDR3 spans 15 residues. The ends were cut back, 4 bases at V and 5 bases at J, with 18 bases in the middle. The CDR3 protein is CASSWGYPAGHEQYF. For the CDR3, the DNA is TGTGCCAGCAGTTGGGGTTACCCGGCCGGGCACGAGCAGTACTTC.

The chain links TRBV14 to TRBJ2-5, with 7 positions matching TRBD2. Looked up from germline, CDR1 is SGHDN and CDR2 is FVKESK. J was trimmed by 1 base and V by 4 bases; bases with no gene match: 6. This CDR3 has 15 amino acids. The DNA of the CDR3 is TGTGCCAGCAGCCGCGCCCTAGCGGTCCAAGAGACCCAGTACTTC. Its protein product is CASSRALAVQETQYF. Combining the CDR3 with reference TRBV14 and TRBJ2-5 gives the whole variable domain EAGVTQFPSHSVIEKGQTVTLRCDPISGHDNLYWYRRVMGKEIKFLLHFVKESKQDESGMPNNRFLAERTGGTYSTLKVQPAELEDSGVYFCASSRALAVQETQYFGPGTRLLVL.

This clonotype has a count of ten or more. The rearrangement links TRBV29-1 to TRBJ1-1, with D possibly being TRBD1 (5 bases). This CDR3 has 13 amino acids. The V gene's germline CDR1 is SQVTM and CDR2 ANQGSEA. The ends were cut back, 0 bases at V and 6 bases at J, with 11 bases in the middle. The CDR3 nucleotides are TGCAGCGTTGAAGAGGGGGGTTCCCCTGAAGCTTTCTTT. Translating gives CSVEEGGSPEAFF.